This TCR beta chain came from a study of Ad26.COV2.S vaccination and SARS-CoV-2 variants. TCRdb's table, derived via immunoSEQ multiplex PCR, lists solely in-frame clones and lacks some. The sample has more than 300,000 clones; roughly 91% are singletons. The CDR3 spans 13 residues. The V end lost 7 bases, the J end lost 7 bases, and 14 bases lay between the germline ends. The germline V gene has CDR1 SNHLY and CDR2 FYNNEI. Treatment of the sample: about 20 received Ad26.COV2.S at low or high dose, single or two shots; 5 received placebo; per-sample allocation not given. Specimens were obtained on day 63 following the first vaccine or placebo injection. Its platform was an Ad26 vector, and its expressed antigen was Wuhan-strain SARS-CoV-2 spike.

The receptor's source is a person aged 18-65 years who received the Ad26.COV2.S COVID-19 vaccine or a placebo. The V gene is TRBV2, the J gene TRBJ2-1, with D unclear. The source was peripheral blood, collected in a trial of Ad26.COV2.S vaccine versus placebo. In DNA form, the CDR3 reads TGTGCCAGCAATCCTGACTTTGAGAATGAGCAGTTCTTC. Its translation: CASNPDFENEQFF.